This TCR beta chain originates from a study of cytomegalovirus exposure and HLA in healthy donors. Whole-study results and caveats: What a later analysis showed was that several of the most significant clusters appeared linked to common viral pathogens. Several V segments, TRBV6-2 and TRBV6-3 among them, could not be told apart and were dropped.

This PCR relied on a set of 60 Vbeta primers and 13 Jbeta primers. TCRdb keeps only in-frame clones here, not all; method: immunoSEQ multiplex PCR. The table lists about 160,000 clones, 75% of them singletons, with over 2.5% in the top ten. As concerns this clone: As yet, its antigen is unknown.

The CDR3 loop spans 14 amino acids. In germline, CDR1 is SGHTA, CDR2 FQGTGA. The ends lost 5 bases at V and 3 bases at J; junction bases unmatched: 4. The sequencing input was PBMCs. This chain uses TRBV7-3 with TRBJ2-3; 8 nucleotides align to TRBD2. The sequence was obtained from a female donor in good health and CMV-seronegative. CDR3 coding DNA: TGTGCCAGCAGCGCGAGACTAGCGACAGATACGCAGTATTTT. It encodes CASSARLATDTQYF. Full variable domain (rest looked up from reference TRBV7-3 and TRBJ2-3): GAGVSQTPSNKVTEKGKYVELRCDPISGHTALYWYRQSLGQGPEFLIYFQGTGAADDSGLPNDRFFAVRPEGSVSTLKIQRTERGDSAVYLCASSARLATDTQYFGPGTRLTVL.